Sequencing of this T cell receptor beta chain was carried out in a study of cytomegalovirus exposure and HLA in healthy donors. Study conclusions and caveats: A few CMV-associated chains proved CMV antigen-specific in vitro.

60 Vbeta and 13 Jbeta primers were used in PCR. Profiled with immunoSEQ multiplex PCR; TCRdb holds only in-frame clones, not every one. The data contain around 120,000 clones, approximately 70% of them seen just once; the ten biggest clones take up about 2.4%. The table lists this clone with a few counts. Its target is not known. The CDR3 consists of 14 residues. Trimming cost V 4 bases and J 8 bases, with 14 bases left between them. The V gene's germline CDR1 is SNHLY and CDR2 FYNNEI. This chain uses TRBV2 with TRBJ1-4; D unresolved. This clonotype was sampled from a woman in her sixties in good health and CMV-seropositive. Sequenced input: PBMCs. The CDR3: CASSAVNRREKLFF. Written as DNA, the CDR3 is TGTGCCAGCAGTGCGGTTAACCGGAGGGAAAAACTGTTTTTT.